These 5 T cell receptor beta chains were all obtained from the same sample, sequenced in a study of beta chain features in type 1 diabetes. The authors reverse transcribed all of the isolated RNA, so sequencing captured expressed TCRB transcripts. TCRdb's table, derived via immunoSEQ multiplex PCR, lists solely in-frame clones and lacks some. This table has approximately 84,000 clones, under 35% appearing once. Material: stem cell memory CD4+ T cells from blood. The receptors come from a woman aged 18-29 years in good health.

In this sample, this clone turned up a few times. The rearrangement joins TRBV9 to TRBJ2-2, with 8 bases fitting TRBD1. V gave up 3 bases and J gave up 5 bases; unmatched junction bases: 9. This CDR3 is 16 amino acids long. Germline lookup yields CDR1 SGDLS and CDR2 YYNGEE. The CDR3 sequence: CASSAGQGGGTGELFF. The CDR3 DNA sequence: TGTGCCAGCAGCGCCGGACAGGGTGGGGGTACCGGGGAGCTGTTTTTT.

This rearrangement joins TRBV7-3 to TRBJ1-1, with D possibly matching TRBD1 (6 bases). CDR1 and CDR2 from the germline V gene are SGHTA and FQGTGA. The V end was cut by 6 bases, the J end by 6 bases, with 14 bases between. The CDR3 extends over 13 amino acids. As DNA, the CDR3 is TGTGCCAGCAGTACTCAGGGGTACCCTGAAGCTTTCTTT. This gives the protein CASSTQGYPEAFF.

The J gene is TRBJ2-7, the V gene TRBV30, with 9 bases matching TRBD2. The CDR3 is made up of 15 amino acids. V trimming: 1 base; J trimming: 6 bases; junction bases outside the gene matches: 10. Germline lookup yields CDR1 GTSNPN and CDR2 SVGIG (reference sequence). The CDR3 DNA reads as TGTGCCTGGAGTGGCGGGGGGGCGAAGGCGGGCGAGCAGTACTTC. Translation: CAWSGGGAKAGEQYF.

This clone was seen a handful of times. The rearrangement joins TRBV2 to TRBJ2-7, with D uncertain. V was cut by 3 bases and J by 3 bases, with 9 bases left in between. Germline lookup yields CDR1 SNHLY and CDR2 FYNNEI. The CDR3 sequence is 13 residues long. CDR3 in amino acids: CASSEGEDYEQYF. CDR3 in DNA: TGTGCCAGCAGTGAGGGCGAAGACTACGAGCAGTACTTC.

The V and J genes are TRBV7-2 and TRBJ2-7; a possible D gene is TRBD1 (6 bases). The CDR3 consists of 15 residues. Trimming took off 6 bases at V and 0 bases at J, with 15 bases between the two ends. Germline-derived CDR1 and CDR2 are SGHTA and FQGNSA. The CDR3 bases are TGTGCCAGCAGTCCCAGGGGCCTGAGCTCCTACGAGCAGTACTTC. This sequence encodes CASSPRGLSSYEQYF.